Following are 4 T cell receptor beta chains from one sample sequenced in a study of blood T cell repertoires in COVID-19 (dated by TCRdb to 2020 to 2021). Library preparation was by the immunoSEQ multiplex PCR assay. Drawn from immuneACCESS, this table holds only the in-frame rearrangements with V and J called that TCRdb kept. Clones are partly lost; checked studies trace under half to an unresolved V gene and leave the rest unexplained. In all, the sample holds around 80,000 clones, and 75% to 95% of those were seen once. Under 0.8% of the sample is taken by the ten largest. Material: peripheral blood. The receptors stem from an elderly woman with acute or convalescent COVID-19.

In this sample, this clone turned up once. The chain is built from TRBV28 and TRBJ1-2; D may be TRBD1 (6 bases). The length of the CDR3 is 15 residues. Germline assignment: CDR1 MDHEN and CDR2 SYDVKM. V was clipped by 5 bases and J by 4 bases, with 17 bases between them. The CDR3 DNA reads TGTGCCAGCAGTACCCTCGGGGGGCTAGGCTATGGCTACACCTTC. Protein: CASSTLGGLGYGYTF.

V gene TRBV5-1 combines with J gene TRBJ2-5, with 7 positions matching TRBD1. With V trimmed by 4 bases and J by 2 bases, 8 bases remained unmatched. Germline-derived CDR1 and CDR2 are SGHRS and YFSETQ. The CDR3 consists of 15 residues. CDR3 coding DNA: TGCGCCAGCAGCGAGGGGGCAGGCTTTCAAGAGACCCAGTACTTC. As protein: CASSEGAGFQETQYF.

The count of this clone is one. V usage is TRBV5-1 and J usage is TRBJ1-4; D might be TRBD1 (6 bases). Per the germline V gene, CDR1 is SGHRS and CDR2 is YFSETQ. V dropped 4 bases and J dropped 6 bases, with 13 bases sitting between them. The CDR3 consists of 14 residues. CDR3 sequence: CASSRGGTDEKLFF. In DNA form, the CDR3 reads TGCGCCAGCAGCAGGGGGGGTACGGATGAAAAACTGTTTTTT.

Here the CDR3 reads CASSQEGGSPLHF. CDR3 nucleotide sequence: TGCGCCAGCAGCCAAGAGGGGGGTTCACCCCTCCACTTT. The V call is TRBV4-3, the J call TRBJ1-6, with a possible D match to TRBD1 (5 bases). The CDR3 covers 13 residues. Germline CDR1 is LGHNA and CDR2 is YSLEER. V was shortened by 0 bases and J by 9 bases, with 6 bases between the two germline ends.